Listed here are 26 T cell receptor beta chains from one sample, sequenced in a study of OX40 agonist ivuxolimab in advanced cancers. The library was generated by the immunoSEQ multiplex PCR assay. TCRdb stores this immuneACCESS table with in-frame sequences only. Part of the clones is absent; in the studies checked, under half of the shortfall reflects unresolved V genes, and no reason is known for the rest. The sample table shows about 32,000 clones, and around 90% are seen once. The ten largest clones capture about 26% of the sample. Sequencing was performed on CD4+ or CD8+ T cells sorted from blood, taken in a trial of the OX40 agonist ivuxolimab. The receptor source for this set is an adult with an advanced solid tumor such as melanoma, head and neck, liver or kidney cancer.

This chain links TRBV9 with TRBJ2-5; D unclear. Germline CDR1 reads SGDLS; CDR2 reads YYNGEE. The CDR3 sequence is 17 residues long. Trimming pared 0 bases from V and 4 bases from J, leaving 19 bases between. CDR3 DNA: TGTGCCAGCAGCGTAGAGATGGGAACATCCTTGGGAGAGACCCAGTACTTC. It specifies CASSVEMGTSLGETQYF.

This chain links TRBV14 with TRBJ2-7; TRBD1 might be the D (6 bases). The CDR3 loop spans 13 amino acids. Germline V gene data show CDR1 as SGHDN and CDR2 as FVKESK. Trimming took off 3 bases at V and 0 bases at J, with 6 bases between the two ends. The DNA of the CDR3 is TGTGCCAGCAGCCAGACAGGCTCCTACGAGCAGTACTTC. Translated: CASSQTGSYEQYF.

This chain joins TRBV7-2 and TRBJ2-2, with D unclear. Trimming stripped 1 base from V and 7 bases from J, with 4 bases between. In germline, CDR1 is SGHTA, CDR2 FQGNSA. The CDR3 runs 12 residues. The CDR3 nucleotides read TGTGCCAGCAGCTTAGTGAACGGGGAGCTGTTTTTT. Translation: CASSLVNGELFF.

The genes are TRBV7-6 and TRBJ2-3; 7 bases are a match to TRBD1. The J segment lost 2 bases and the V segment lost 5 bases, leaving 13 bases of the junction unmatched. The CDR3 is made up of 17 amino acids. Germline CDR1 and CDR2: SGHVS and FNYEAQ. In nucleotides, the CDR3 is TGTGCCAGCAGCCCGACCCCGGGACAGAGTATCACAGATACGCAGTATTTT. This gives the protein CASSPTPGQSITDTQYF.

The CDR3 DNA follows: TGTGCCAGCAGTCCCCGGACTAGCGGGACTTACAATGAGCAGTTCTTC. Its translation is CASSPRTSGTYNEQFF. The rearrangement joins TRBV27 to TRBJ2-1, with 12 positions matching TRBD2. Per the germline V gene, CDR1 is MNHEY and CDR2 is SMNVEV (reference sequence). The ends lost 5 bases at V and 4 bases at J; junction bases unmatched: 6. The CDR3 runs 16 residues.

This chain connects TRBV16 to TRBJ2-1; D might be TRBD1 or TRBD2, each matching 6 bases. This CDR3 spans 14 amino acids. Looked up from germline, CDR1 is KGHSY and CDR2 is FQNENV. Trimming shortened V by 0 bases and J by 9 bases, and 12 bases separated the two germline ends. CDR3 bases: TGTGCCAGCAGCCAATCAGCCAAGGGGGGTGAGCAGTTCTTC. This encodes CASSQSAKGGEQFF.

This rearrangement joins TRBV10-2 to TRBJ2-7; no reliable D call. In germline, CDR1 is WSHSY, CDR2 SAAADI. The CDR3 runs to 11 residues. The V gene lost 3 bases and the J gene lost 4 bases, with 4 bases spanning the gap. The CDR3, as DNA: TGCGCCAGCAGTGATTCGTACGAGCAGTACTTC. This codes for CASSDSYEQYF.

CDR3: CAWSVRRRGRGITNTGELFF. In DNA, the CDR3 is TGTGCCTGGAGTGTACGGAGACGGGGGCGGGGGATAACGAACACCGGGGAGCTGTTTTTT. The V and J genes are TRBV30 and TRBJ2-2, with a tentative D call TRBD2 (7 bases). The CDR3 contains 20 residues. Trimming left V 0 bases short and J 0 bases short, with 23 bases between. Germline V CDR1 and CDR2: GTSNPN, SVGIG (reference sequence).

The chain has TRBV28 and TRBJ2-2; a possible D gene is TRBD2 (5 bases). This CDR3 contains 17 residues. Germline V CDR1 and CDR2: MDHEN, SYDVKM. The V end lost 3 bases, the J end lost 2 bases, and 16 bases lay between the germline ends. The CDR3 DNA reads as TGTGCCAGCAGTTTGCCCCTCACTAGTCCTAACACCGGGGAGCTGTTTTTT. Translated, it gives CASSLPLTSPNTGELFF.

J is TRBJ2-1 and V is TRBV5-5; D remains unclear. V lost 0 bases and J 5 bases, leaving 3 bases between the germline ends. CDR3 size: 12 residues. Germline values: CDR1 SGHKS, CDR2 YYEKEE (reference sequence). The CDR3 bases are TGTGCCAGCAGCTTGGGCCACAATGAGCAGTTCTTC. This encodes CASSLGHNEQFF.

The CDR3 nucleotides are TGTGCCAGCGCAGAACAGGGGTCCAAAGATACGCAGTATTTT. Amino acid sequence: CASAEQGSKDTQYF. The genes are TRBV27 and TRBJ2-3; 7 nucleotides match TRBD1. Germline V gene data show CDR1 as MNHEY and CDR2 as SMNVEV (reference sequence). This CDR3 spans 14 amino acids. The ends lost 8 bases at V and 5 bases at J; junction bases unmatched: 10.

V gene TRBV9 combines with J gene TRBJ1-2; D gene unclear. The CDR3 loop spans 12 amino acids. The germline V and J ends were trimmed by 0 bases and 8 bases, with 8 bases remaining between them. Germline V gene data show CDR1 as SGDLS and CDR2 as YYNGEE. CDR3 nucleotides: TGTGCCAGCAGCGTAGTTTCTGGGGGCTACACCTTC. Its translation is CASSVVSGGYTF.

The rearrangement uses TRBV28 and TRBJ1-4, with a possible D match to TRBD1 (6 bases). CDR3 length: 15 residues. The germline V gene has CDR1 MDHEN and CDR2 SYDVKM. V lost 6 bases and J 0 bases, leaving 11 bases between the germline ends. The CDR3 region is CASRQGVATNEKLFF. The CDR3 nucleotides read TGTGCCAGCAGACAGGGCGTCGCAACTAATGAAAAACTGTTTTTT.

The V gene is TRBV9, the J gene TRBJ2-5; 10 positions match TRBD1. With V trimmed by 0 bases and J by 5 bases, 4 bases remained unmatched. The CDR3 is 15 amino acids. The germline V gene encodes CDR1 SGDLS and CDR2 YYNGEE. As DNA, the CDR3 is TGTGCCAGCAGCGTAGAGACAGGGGGCGGGGAGACCCAGTACTTC. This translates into CASSVETGGGETQYF.

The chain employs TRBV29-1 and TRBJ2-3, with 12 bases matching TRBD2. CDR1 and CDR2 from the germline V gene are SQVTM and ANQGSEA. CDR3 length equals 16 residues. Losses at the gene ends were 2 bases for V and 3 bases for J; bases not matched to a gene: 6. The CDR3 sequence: CSVELSLAGGTDTQYF. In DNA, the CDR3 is TGCAGCGTTGAACTCTCTCTAGCGGGAGGGACAGATACGCAGTATTTT.

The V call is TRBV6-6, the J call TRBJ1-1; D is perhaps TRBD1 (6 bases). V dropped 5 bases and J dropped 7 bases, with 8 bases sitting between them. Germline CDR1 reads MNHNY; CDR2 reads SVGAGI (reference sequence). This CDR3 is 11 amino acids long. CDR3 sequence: CASSEGVEAFF. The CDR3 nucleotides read TGTGCCAGCAGTGAGGGGGTTGAAGCTTTCTTT.

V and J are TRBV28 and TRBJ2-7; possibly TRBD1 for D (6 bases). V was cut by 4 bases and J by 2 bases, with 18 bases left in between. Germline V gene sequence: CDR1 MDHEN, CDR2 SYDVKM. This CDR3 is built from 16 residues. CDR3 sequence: CASSYPGQGTPYEQYF. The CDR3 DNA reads TGTGCCAGCAGTTACCCGGGACAAGGAACTCCCTACGAGCAGTACTTC.

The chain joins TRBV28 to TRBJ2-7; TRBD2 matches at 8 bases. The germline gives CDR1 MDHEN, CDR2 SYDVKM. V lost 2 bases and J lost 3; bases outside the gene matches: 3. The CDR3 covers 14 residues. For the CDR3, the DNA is TGTGCCAGCAGTTTAGCGGGAGGTCGCTACGAGCAGTACTTC. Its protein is CASSLAGGRYEQYF.

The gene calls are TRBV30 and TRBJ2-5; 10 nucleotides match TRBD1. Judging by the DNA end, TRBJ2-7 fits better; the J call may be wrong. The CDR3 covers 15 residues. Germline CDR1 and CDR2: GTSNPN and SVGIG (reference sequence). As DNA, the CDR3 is TGTGCCTGGAAACCGGGACAGGGGATCTCCTACGAGCAGTACTTC. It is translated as CAWKPGQGISYEQYF.

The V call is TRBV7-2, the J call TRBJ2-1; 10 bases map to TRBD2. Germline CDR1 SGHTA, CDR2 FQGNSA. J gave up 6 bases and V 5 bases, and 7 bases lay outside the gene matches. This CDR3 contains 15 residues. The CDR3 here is CASSAGLANPNEQFF. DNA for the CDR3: TGTGCCAGCAGCGCGGGACTAGCGAACCCCAATGAGCAGTTCTTC.

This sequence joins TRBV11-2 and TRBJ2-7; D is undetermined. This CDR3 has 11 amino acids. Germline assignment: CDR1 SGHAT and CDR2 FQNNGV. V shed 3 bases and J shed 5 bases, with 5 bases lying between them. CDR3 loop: CASSLGDEQYF. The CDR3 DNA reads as TGTGCCAGCAGCTTGGGTGACGAGCAGTACTTC.

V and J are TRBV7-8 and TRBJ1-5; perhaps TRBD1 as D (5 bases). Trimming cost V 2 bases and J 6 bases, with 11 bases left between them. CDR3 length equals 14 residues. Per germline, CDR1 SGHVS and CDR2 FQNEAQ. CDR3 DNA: TGTGCCAGCAGCTTAACAAGGGGAGGTCAGCCCCAGCATTTT. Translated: CASSLTRGGQPQHF.

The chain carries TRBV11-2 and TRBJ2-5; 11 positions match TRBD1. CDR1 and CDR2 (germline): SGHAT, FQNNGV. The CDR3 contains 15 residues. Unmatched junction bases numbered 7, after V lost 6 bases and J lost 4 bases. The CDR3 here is CASSPEGQGGETQYF. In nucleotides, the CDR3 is TGTGCCAGCAGTCCAGAGGGACAGGGGGGAGAGACCCAGTACTTC.

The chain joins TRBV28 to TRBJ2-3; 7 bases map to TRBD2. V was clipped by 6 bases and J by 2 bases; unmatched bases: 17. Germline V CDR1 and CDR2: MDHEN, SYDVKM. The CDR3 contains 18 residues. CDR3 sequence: CASSSIFIAGANTDTQYF. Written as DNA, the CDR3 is TGTGCCAGCAGCTCTATTTTCATTGCGGGAGCCAACACAGATACGCAGTATTTT. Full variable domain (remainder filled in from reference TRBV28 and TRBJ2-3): DVKVTQSSRYLVKRTGEKVFLECVQDMDHENMFWYRQDPGLGLRLIYFSYDVKMKEKGDIPEGYSVSREKKERFSLILESASTNQTSMYLCASSSIFIAGANTDTQYFGPGTRLTVL.

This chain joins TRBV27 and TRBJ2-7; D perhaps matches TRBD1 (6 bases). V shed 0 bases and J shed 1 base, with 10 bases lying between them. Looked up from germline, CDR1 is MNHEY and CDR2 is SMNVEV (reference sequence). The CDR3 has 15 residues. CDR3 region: CASSLSGQGSYEQYF. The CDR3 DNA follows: TGTGCCAGCAGTTTATCTGGTCAGGGGTCCTACGAGCAGTACTTC.

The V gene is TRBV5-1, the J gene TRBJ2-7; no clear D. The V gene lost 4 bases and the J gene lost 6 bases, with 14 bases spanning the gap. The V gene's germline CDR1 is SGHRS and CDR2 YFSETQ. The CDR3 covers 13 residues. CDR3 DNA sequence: TGCGCCAGCAGCCCTTTAGTAAGAACCGAGCAGTACTTC. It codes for CASSPLVRTEQYF.